This is a list of T cell receptor beta chains from one sample in a study of cytomegalovirus exposure and HLA in healthy donors. Only in-frame clones appear in the TCRdb table, and some are missing; sequencing was by immunoSEQ multiplex PCR. The repertoire has roughly 120,000 clones, 73% of them found once; the top ten carry 0.85% to 0.9%. The sample consisted of PBMCs. Receptor source: a woman aged 25 to 39 in good health and CMV-seronegative. Both conserved end residues are part of each CDR3.

J gene	V gene	CDR3 protein
TRBJ2-7	TRBV5-8	CASSPLGGHEQYF
TRBJ1-6	TRBV6-5	CASSYTSNSPLHF
TRBJ1-5	TRBV6-1	CASSDGQVFNQPQHF
TRBJ1-2	TRBV7-8	CASHRDRVFYGYTF
TRBJ2-7	TRBV7-9	CASSGSSKTYEQYF
TRBJ2-1	TRBV5-1	CASSFQTSGRASDEQFF
TRBJ2-5	TRBV29-1	CSVTRSAGETQYF
TRBJ2-1	TRBV25-1	CASSYAGALSRGEQFF
TRBJ1-1	TRBV25-1	CASSDILGGTEAFF
TRBJ1-6	TRBV6-5	CASSYQRQGHLPLHF
TRBJ2-7	TRBV27	CASSITSILPYEQYF
TRBJ1-2	TRBV5-1	CASSPGGGTNYGYTF
TRBJ1-4	TRBV7-9	CASSPDRGAPNEKLFF
TRBJ1-1	TRBV7-2	CASSLMKGINTEAFF
TRBJ1-1	TRBV27	CASSPVNMNTEAFF
TRBJ2-2	TRBV4-1	CASSQGGGHTNTGELFF
TRBJ2-3	TRBV29-1	CSVDGIQDTQYF
TRBJ1-6	TRBV7-2	CASSSGRVAGSPLHF
TRBJ1-1	TRBV19	CASSIGMGNTEAFF
TRBJ1-2	TRBV27	CASSLGQGAPYGYTF
TRBJ2-3	TRBV15	CATSRGPPSGRPDTQYF
TRBJ1-4	TRBV7-9	CASSDHRGANEKLFF
TRBJ2-7	TRBV4-3	CASSQVQGLSYEQYF
TRBJ1-1	TRBV30	CAWSPRRWETEAFF
TRBJ2-7	TRBV27	CASSRGSGRADEQYF
TRBJ2-7	TRBV27	CASSHGQGGYEQYF
TRBJ2-1	TRBV11-2	CASTDLSSYNEQFF
TRBJ2-1	TRBV5-1	CASSSIRSSYNEQFF
TRBJ1-1	TRBV5-6	CASSLGQSAEAFF
TRBJ2-6	TRBV4-3	CASSQGGTASGANVLTF
TRBJ1-5	TRBV7-9	CASSLLGSGPMEPQHF
TRBJ2-1	TRBV27	CASIQLAGGYNEQFF
TRBJ2-7	TRBV6-5	CASSYARGYEQYF
TRBJ1-4	TRBV5-1	CASSLDRVDEKLFF
TRBJ1-6	TRBV7-2	CASSLSGSTSPLHF
TRBJ1-1	TRBV7-9	CASSRGEPPFRAFF
TRBJ2-5	TRBV6-1	CASGQGPRETQYF
TRBJ1-5	TRBV7-9	CASSAGQGSNQPQHF
TRBJ1-4	TRBV5-1	CASSHTATNEKLFF
TRBJ1-4	TRBV7-9	CASSPEAADSEKLFF
TRBJ2-2	TRBV7-2	CASSLAGSGLAGRTGELFF
TRBJ2-7	TRBV6-5	CASRQRGSYEQYF
TRBJ2-5	TRBV6-5	CASSYSKGAETQYF
TRBJ1-2	TRBV4-3	CASSQDYSGQQVYGYTF
TRBJ2-3	TRBV4-2	CASSQEGLAGGTFTQYF
TRBJ1-4	TRBV30	CAWGRDVINEKLFF
TRBJ1-2	TRBV19	CASSIDGTAQSGYTF
TRBJ2-2	TRBV7-3	CASSLIADTGELFF